This TCR beta chain is drawn from a study of T cell responses to AZD1222 COVID-19 vaccine. Regarding the study as a whole: Mostly white British, mostly female donors; authors suggested clonal diversity may be underestimated. Repertoire sampling was restricted to post-peak T cell response timepoints.

The protocol was immunoSEQ multiplex PCR, while the TCRdb copy is restricted to in-frame clones and leaves out a portion. The table lists 150,000 to 200,000 clones, 91% of them singletons. As regards this clone: Its specificity is not known.

Specimen: peripheral blood, collected on day 0 of AZD1222 vaccination. The TCR was taken from an adult in good health.

The CDR3 spells CASSSAPIQGNTIYF. DNA for the CDR3: TGCGCCAGCAGCTCGGCCCCCATACAGGGAAACACCATATATTTT. The chain is built from TRBV5-1 and TRBJ1-3; D gene uncertain. Germline-derived CDR1 and CDR2 are SGHRS and YFSETQ. V was shortened by 3 bases and J by 4 bases, with 14 bases between the two germline ends. The length of the CDR3 is 15 residues.